This is a list of T cell receptor beta chains from one sample in a study of T cell responses to AZD1222 COVID-19 vaccine. Measured with immunoSEQ multiplex PCR; TCRdb has only the in-frame clones, and not every one. Among around 200,000 clones listed, 94% were seen once. This specimen was peripheral blood, taken 28 days after the second AZD1222 dose. These receptors were obtained from an adult who received the AZD1222 COVID-19 vaccine. Each CDR3 is given with its conserved first and last residue. The D gene is left open where the match is weak. Expanded clones are given a class, and other clones once, few, many or no size at all.

TRBV18	-	TRBJ2-7	-	TGTGCCAGCTCACCAGCCACTAGCACTACCTACGAGCAGTACTTC	CASSPATSTTYEQYF
TRBV7-8	-	TRBJ2-6	-	TGTGCCAGCAGCCCCGGGACTCCTCTCTCTGGGGCCAACGTCCTGACTTTC	CASSPGTPLSGANVLTF
TRBV4-1	-	TRBJ1-1	-	TGCGCCAGCAGCCAAGAAACCCGGGCTGAGAACACTGAAGCTTTCTTT	CASSQETRAENTEAFF
TRBV3-1/TRBV3-2	-	TRBJ2-7	-	TGTGCCAGCAGCCAAGTGGGGTACGAGCAGTACTTC	CASSQVGYEQYF
TRBV25-1	-	TRBJ2-7	-	TGTGCCAGCAGTGAAGTTGGGGGAAGGCGGTACGAGCAGTACTTC	CASSEVGGRRYEQYF
TRBV4-1	-	TRBJ1-6	-	TGCGCCAGCATCCTCCGACCGGAGGAGACCCGCTCCTATAATTCACCCCTCCACTTT	CASILRPEETRSYNSPLHF
TRBV5-4	-	TRBJ2-7	TRBD1	TGTGCCAGCAGCATGGGACAGGGGGCCGCCTACGAGCAGTACTTC	CASSMGQGAAYEQYF
TRBV4-1	-	TRBJ1-4	TRBD1	TGCGCCAGCAGCCAGGCTCTCGGGACAGTGAATGAAAAACTGTTTTTT	CASSQALGTVNEKLFF
TRBV7-9	once	TRBJ2-7	-	TGTGCCAGCAGCCTGGCGCAGGGCGGGAAGTCCTACGAGCAGTACTTC	CASSLAQGGKSYEQYF
TRBV5-1	-	TRBJ2-1	-	TGCGCCAGCAGCTCGATCGGGCCCTACAATGAGCAGTTCTTC	CASSSIGPYNEQFF
TRBV20-1	-	TRBJ1-1	-	TGCAGTGCTAGTTCCCGGGAGCGGGGTGAAGCTTTCTTT	CSASSRERGEAFF
TRBV7-9	-	TRBJ1-2	-	TGTGCCAGCAGCTTAAGGAGGGCCGGGGTCGGCGGCTACACCTTC	CASSLRRAGVGGYTF
TRBV15	-	TRBJ2-7	TRBD2	TGTGCCACCAGCATTGGGACGGGAGGGCCCTACGAGCAGTACTTC	CATSIGTGGPYEQYF
TRBV18	few	TRBJ2-1	TRBD2	TGTGCCAGCTCACCGATGGGACTAGCCGGTCTGTCTGAGCAGTTCTTC	CASSPMGLAGLSEQFF
TRBV27	-	TRBJ1-5	-	TGTGCCAGCAGTTGGAGGGAGTCAAATCAGCCCCAGCATTTT	CASSWRESNQPQHF
TRBV27	-	TRBJ1-5	-	TGTGCCACCCAACCCGGGGGGGCCCGGGGGCCCCAGCATTTT	CATQPGGARGPQHF
TRBV10-3	-	TRBJ1-2	-	TGTGCCATCAGACGACAGGAAAACTATGGCTACACCTTC	CAIRRQENYGYTF
TRBV7-3	-	TRBJ2-1	-	TGTGCCAGCAGCTTAACGCCTAGCGTAGATGAGCAGTTCTTC	CASSLTPSVDEQFF
TRBV27	-	TRBJ1-6	TRBD1	TGTGCCAGCGGCAAGCTACAGGGGAGCTCCTATAATTCACCCCTCCACTTT	CASGKLQGSSYNSPLHF
TRBV11-2	-	TRBJ2-2	-	TGTGCCAGCAGCTTAGGGACAGATAGCGCCCCACTGAACACCGGGGAGCTGTTTTTT	CASSLGTDSAPLNTGELFF
TRBV4-1	few	TRBJ1-5	TRBD1	TGCGCCAGCAGCCCCGGGGACAGGGGAGGCAATCAGCCCCAGCATTTT	CASSPGDRGGNQPQHF
TRBV30	-	TRBJ1-1	-	TGTGCCTGGAGTGTATTTATGGGACTGAACACTGAAGCTTTCTTT	CAWSVFMGLNTEAFF
TRBV13	-	TRBJ2-7	TRBD2	TGTGCCAGCAGCGAGGGAGGGAGGGAATACGAGCAGTACTTC	CASSEGGREYEQYF
TRBV2	-	TRBJ1-3	-	TGTGCCAGCCACCTGGAGGCTGGAAACACCATATATTTT	CASHLEAGNTIYF
TRBV7-6	once	TRBJ2-2	TRBD2	TGTGCCAGCAGCTTATCCCCGGGGGGCACCGGGGAGCTGTTTTTT	CASSLSPGGTGELFF
TRBV19	-	TRBJ2-7	-	TGTGCCAGTAGTACCGCCAGCGGTCGCTCCTACGAGCAGTACTTC	CASSTASGRSYEQYF
TRBV6-5	-	TRBJ1-2	-	TGTGCCAGCAGTTATCGGGGCCTCTATGGCTACACCTTC	CASSYRGLYGYTF